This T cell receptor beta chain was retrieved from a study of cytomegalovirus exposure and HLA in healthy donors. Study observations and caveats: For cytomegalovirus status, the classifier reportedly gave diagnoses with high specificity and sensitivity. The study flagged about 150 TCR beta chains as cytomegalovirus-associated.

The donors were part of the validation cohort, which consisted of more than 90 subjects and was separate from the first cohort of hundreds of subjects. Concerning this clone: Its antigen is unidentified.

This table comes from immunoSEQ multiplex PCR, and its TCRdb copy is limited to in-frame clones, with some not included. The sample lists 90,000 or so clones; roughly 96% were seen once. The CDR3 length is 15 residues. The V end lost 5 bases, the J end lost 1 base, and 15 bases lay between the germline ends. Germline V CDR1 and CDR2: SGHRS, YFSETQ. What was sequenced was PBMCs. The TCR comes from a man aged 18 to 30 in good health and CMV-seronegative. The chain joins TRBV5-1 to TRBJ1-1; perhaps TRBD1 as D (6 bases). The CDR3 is CASRADRTTNTEAFF. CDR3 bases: TGCGCCAGCAGAGCCGACAGGACGACGAACACTGAAGCTTTCTTT.